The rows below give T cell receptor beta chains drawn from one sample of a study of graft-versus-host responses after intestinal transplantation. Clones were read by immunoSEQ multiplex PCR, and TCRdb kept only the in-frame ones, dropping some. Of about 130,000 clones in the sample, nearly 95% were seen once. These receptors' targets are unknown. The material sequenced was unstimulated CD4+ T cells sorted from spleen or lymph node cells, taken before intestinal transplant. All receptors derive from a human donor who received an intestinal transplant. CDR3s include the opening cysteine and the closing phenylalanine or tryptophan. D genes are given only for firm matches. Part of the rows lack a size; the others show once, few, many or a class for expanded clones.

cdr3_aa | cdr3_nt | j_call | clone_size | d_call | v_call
CASSITLAGGIGSYNEQFF | TGTGCCAGTAGTATTACGCTAGCGGGAGGCATCGGCTCCTACAATGAGCAGTTCTTC | TRBJ2-1 | - | TRBD2 | TRBV19
CASSSPSGSVDNEQFF | TGTGCCAGCAGTTCTCCTAGCGGGAGTGTCGACAATGAGCAGTTCTTC | TRBJ2-1 | - | TRBD2 | TRBV28
CASSTGQGASGANVLTF | TGTGCCAGCAGTACCGGACAGGGGGCATCTGGGGCCAACGTCCTGACTTTC | TRBJ2-6 | - | TRBD1 | TRBV27
CASSQATGTGSYEQYF | TGTGCCAGCAGCCAAGCAACCGGGACAGGATCCTACGAGCAGTACTTC | TRBJ2-7 | - | TRBD1 | TRBV4-2
CASSLTTGTGDEKLFF | TGTGCCAGCAGTCTAACCACAGGAACAGGGGATGAAAAACTGTTTTTT | TRBJ1-4 | - | TRBD1 | TRBV28
CASSQDLGGWKNEKLFF | TGCGCCAGCAGCCAAGATTTAGGGGGCTGGAAGAATGAAAAACTGTTTTTT | TRBJ1-4 | - | TRBD1 | TRBV4-3
CATSGQGYYEQYF | TGTGCCACCTCGGGACAGGGGTACTACGAGCAGTACTTC | TRBJ2-7 | - | TRBD1 | TRBV10-3
CASSLVPGAVNQPQHF | TGTGCCAGCAGCTTAGTTCCAGGGGCCGTCAATCAGCCCCAGCATTTT | TRBJ1-5 | - | - | TRBV7-3
CASSSTGTFTYEQYF | TGTGCCAGCAGCTCAACCGGGACTTTCACCTACGAGCAGTACTTC | TRBJ2-7 | - | - | TRBV5-5
CASRPQGYLNTEAFF | TGTGCCAGTAGACCTCAGGGTTATCTGAACACTGAAGCTTTCTTT | TRBJ1-1 | few | - | TRBV19
CASSYMDEQYF | TGTGCCAGCAGTTATATGGACGAGCAGTACTTC | TRBJ2-7 | - | - | TRBV6-5
CASSLDGSGSYEQFF | TGTGCCAGCAGCTTAGATGGTAGCGGGAGCTATGAGCAGTTCTTC | TRBJ2-1 | - | TRBD2 | TRBV7-2
CASSYSALPGDEQFF | TGTGCCAGCAGTTATTCCGCCTTACCAGGGGATGAGCAGTTCTTC | TRBJ2-1 | - | - | TRBV6-5
CASSVPGLATYEQYF | TGTGCCAGCAGTGTCCCGGGACTAGCCACCTACGAGCAGTACTTC | TRBJ2-7 | - | TRBD2 | TRBV25-1
CASTYGLGEQFF | TGTGCCAGCACCTACGGCTTGGGTGAGCAGTTCTTC | TRBJ2-1 | - | - | TRBV28
CASAAVGDTQYF | TGTGCCAGCGCAGCCGTGGGAGATACGCAGTATTTT | TRBJ2-3 | - | - | TRBV6-1